Shown below are 30 T cell receptor beta chains from a single sample sequenced in a study of blood T cell repertoires in COVID-19. Measured with immunoSEQ multiplex PCR; TCRdb has only the in-frame clones, and not every one. The repertoire holds over 300,000 clones, with 70% to 90% as singletons. The specimen sequenced was peripheral blood. The receptors shown here come from a man aged 40-49 years with acute or convalescent COVID-19.

The CDR3 nucleotides are TGCGCCAGCAGCCAAGCACCAGGGTCGAATCAGCCCCAGCATTTT. Translated: CASSQAPGSNQPQHF. The chain couples TRBV4-1 to TRBJ1-5, with a weak D call TRBD1 (5 bases). The CDR3 spans 15 residues. The V gene's germline CDR1 is MGHRA and CDR2 YSYEKL. The V and J ends lost 1 base and 4 bases respectively, with 11 bases between them.

J is TRBJ2-2 and V is TRBV5-1, with TRBD1 identical over 8 bases. Trimming cost V 1 base and J 4 bases; bases outside gene matches: 6. Germline V gene data show CDR1 as SGHRS and CDR2 as YFSETQ. The CDR3 covers 16 residues. CDR3 bases: TGCGCCAGCAGCTTGTCCGGGACAGGAGGCACCGGGGAGCTGTTTTTT. It yields the protein CASSLSGTGGTGELFF.

The gene calls are TRBV28 and TRBJ1-1, with TRBD1 matching 7 bases. This CDR3 spans 15 amino acids. J gave up 4 bases and V 7 bases, and 12 bases lay outside the gene matches. Germline V CDR1 and CDR2: MDHEN, SYDVKM. The CDR3 region has the DNA TGTGCCAGCACCCTGCAGGGGGGATTGGTCACTGAAGCTTTCTTT. This codes for CASTLQGGLVTEAFF.

V usage is TRBV3-1 (or the pseudogene TRBV3-2) and J usage is TRBJ1-2; D gene uncertain. The CDR3 has 14 amino acids. The V gene's germline CDR1 is LGHDT and CDR2 YNNKEL (reference sequence). The germline V and J ends were trimmed by 3 bases and 2 bases, with 10 bases remaining between them. CDR3 residues: CASSHLSRNYGYTF. The CDR3 DNA reads as TGTGCCAGCAGCCATCTTTCCAGAAACTATGGCTACACCTTC.

This chain links TRBV2 with TRBJ2-1; 9 positions agree with TRBD1. This CDR3 region has 13 residues. J was trimmed by 6 bases and V by 5 bases; bases with no gene match: 2. Looked up from germline, CDR1 is SNHLY and CDR2 is FYNNEI. The CDR3 coding sequence is TGTGCCAGCAGTTTGGACAGGGGCAATGAGCAGTTCTTC. Translation: CASSLDRGNEQFF.

V is TRBV28 and J is TRBJ1-3, with D perhaps TRBD1 (6 bases). V gave up 8 bases and J gave up 0 bases, with 17 bases separating them. CDR1 is MDHEN and CDR2 is SYDVKM in the germline V gene. The CDR3 runs to 16 residues. This chain's CDR3 is CASVLGQLRSGNTIYF. The CDR3 nucleotides are TGTGCCAGCGTCCTTGGACAGCTCCGCTCTGGAAACACCATATATTTT.

The chain uses TRBV5-1 and TRBJ1-2, with 9 bases identical to TRBD1. The CDR3 extends over 15 amino acids. Trimming at V came to 4 bases and at J to 6 bases, leaving 10 bases not matched to a gene. Germline CDR1 is SGHRS and CDR2 is YFSETQ. The CDR3 here is CASSLLGQGGDGYTF. CDR3 nucleotides: TGCGCCAGCAGCCTTTTGGGACAGGGAGGGGATGGCTACACCTTC.

This clone was recorded only once. This chain uses TRBV2 with TRBJ2-7; TRBD1 agrees at 8 bases. Germline values: CDR1 SNHLY, CDR2 FYNNEI. V lost 6 bases and J lost 9; bases outside the gene matches: 16. The CDR3 has 15 amino acids. In DNA form, the CDR3 reads TGTGCCAGCAGGGACAGGGAGAGGGAAGGGTCCGCGCAGTACTTC. Translating it yields CASRDREREGSAQYF.

This chain joins TRBV7-8 and TRBJ1-5, with D perhaps matching TRBD1 (5 bases). The germline V and J ends were trimmed by 1 base and 2 bases, with 12 bases remaining between them. The CDR3 has 16 residues. CDR1 is SGHVS and CDR2 is FQNEAQ in the germline V gene. The CDR3 reads CASSLVPGRGNQPQHF. Here the CDR3 DNA reads TGTGCCAGCAGCTTAGTCCCAGGGCGAGGCAATCAGCCCCAGCATTTT.

The CDR3 is CASSMASGGYNEQFF. CDR3 nucleotide sequence: TGTGCCAGTAGTATGGCTAGCGGGGGCTACAATGAGCAGTTCTTC. The chain combines TRBV19 with TRBJ2-1; 10 bases are shared with TRBD2. The CDR3 contains 15 residues. CDR1 LNHDA and CDR2 SQIVND come from the germline V gene (reference sequence). The ends lost 3 bases at V and 3 bases at J; junction bases unmatched: 2.

The chain employs TRBV28 and TRBJ2-7; D gene unclear. The V gene's germline CDR1 is MDHEN and CDR2 SYDVKM. The length of the CDR3 is 12 residues. Trimming cost V 2 bases and J 2 bases, with 4 bases left between them. The CDR3 nucleotides are TGTGCCAGCAGTTTACGGGCCTACGAGCAGTACTTC. Encoded protein: CASSLRAYEQYF.

The rearrangement joins TRBV9 to TRBJ1-2; D possibly corresponds to TRBD1 (6 bases). V was pared by 4 bases and J by 0 bases, with 16 bases between. Looked up from germline, CDR1 is SGDLS and CDR2 is YYNGEE. The CDR3 extends over 16 amino acids. The CDR3 loop reads CASSPDSGSTNYGYTF. For the CDR3, the DNA is TGTGCCAGCAGCCCGGACAGCGGTTCTACTAACTATGGCTACACCTTC.

The V call is TRBV27, the J call TRBJ2-7; TRBD1 aligns across 11 bases. In germline, CDR1 is MNHEY, CDR2 SMNVEV (reference sequence). V lost 5 bases to trimming and J lost 3 bases; unmatched junction nucleotides: 9. This CDR3 has 16 residues. The CDR3 protein is CASSGLGTGGFYEQYF. In DNA, the CDR3 is TGTGCCAGCAGTGGCCTCGGGACAGGGGGTTTCTACGAGCAGTACTTC.

The chain links TRBV7-9 to TRBJ2-1, with D maybe TRBD2 (6 bases). The V gene's germline CDR1 is SEHNR and CDR2 FQNEAQ (reference sequence). The CDR3 consists of 15 residues. V was clipped by 1 base and J by 4 bases, with 11 bases between them. CDR3 in DNA: TGTGCCAGCAGCTTAGGGCCGGGACTGTACAATGAGCAGTTCTTC. Protein product: CASSLGPGLYNEQFF. Together with reference TRBV7-9 and TRBJ2-1, the CDR3 gives the full variable domain: DTGVSQNPRHKITKRGQNVTFRCDPISEHNRLYWYRQTLGQGPEFLTYFQNEAQLEKSRLLSDRFSAERPKGSFSTLEIQRTEQGDSAMYLCASSLGPGLYNEQFFGPGTRLTVL.

The J gene is TRBJ2-7, the V gene TRBV4-3; a possible D gene is TRBD1 (5 bases). The CDR3 is made up of 16 amino acids. The germline V gene has CDR1 LGHNA and CDR2 YSLEER. V lost 2 bases and J 2 bases, leaving 16 bases between the germline ends. The DNA for the CDR3 is TGCGCCAGCAGCCAATTCCCTGGCGCAGGGACCTACGAGCAGTACTTC. It is translated as CASSQFPGAGTYEQYF.

This clone was detected once. This chain links TRBV5-4 with TRBJ1-1; tentative D call: TRBD1 (5 bases). CDR3 length: 18 residues. The V end was cut by 4 bases, the J end by 3 bases, with 25 bases between. Germline V gene lookup returns CDR1 SGHNT and CDR2 YYREEE (reference sequence). This CDR3 reads CASSPRLRAGGRDTEAFF. CDR3 in DNA: TGTGCCAGCAGCCCAAGGCTTAGGGCCGGGGGGAGAGACACTGAAGCTTTCTTT. Full variable domain (missing parts from reference TRBV5-4 and TRBJ1-1): ETGVTQSPTHLIKTRGQQVTLRCSSQSGHNTVSWYQQALGQGPQFIFQYYREEENGRGNFPPRFSGLQFPNYSSELNVNALELDDSALYLCASSPRLRAGGRDTEAFFGQGTRLTVV.

This clone was seen only once. The chain has TRBV30 and TRBJ2-7; a possible D gene is TRBD1 (5 bases). With 3 bases removed from V and 1 base from J, the gap between germline ends came to 7 bases. The CDR3 covers 12 residues. Germline V lookup: CDR1 GTSNPN, CDR2 SVGIG (reference sequence). The CDR3 DNA sequence: TGTGCCTGGAGGCGACAGTCCTACGAGCAGTACTTC. Translation gives CAWRRQSYEQYF.

The V call is TRBV6-5, the J call TRBJ2-5, with TRBD2 as a possible D gene (5 bases). CDR3 length: 13 residues. Germline V gene sequence: CDR1 MNHEY, CDR2 SVGAGI. V was cut by 2 bases and J by 5 bases, with 9 bases left in between. For the CDR3, the DNA is TGTGCCAGCAGTTACCCACGGGGTGAGACCCAGTACTTC. Its translation: CASSYPRGETQYF.

This clone was recorded once. V and J are TRBV9 and TRBJ1-1, with D possibly matching TRBD1 (5 bases). The germline gives CDR1 SGDLS, CDR2 YYNGEE. There are 15 residues in the CDR3. V dropped 4 bases and J dropped 3 bases, with 16 bases sitting between them. CDR3 sequence reads: CASSLEGTGDTEAFF. The CDR3 DNA reads as TGTGCCAGCAGCCTAGAGGGGACTGGAGACACTGAAGCTTTCTTT.

The rearrangement joins TRBV7-9 to TRBJ2-5, with 7 positions matching TRBD1. The J segment lost 1 base and the V segment lost 7 bases, leaving 6 bases of the junction unmatched. This CDR3 spans 14 amino acids. In germline, CDR1 is SEHNR, CDR2 FQNEAQ (reference sequence). In DNA, the CDR3 is TGTGCCAGCAACCGACAGGGTTCCCAAGAGACCCAGTACTTC. Translated, it gives CASNRQGSQETQYF.

The CDR3 bases are TGTGCCAGCAGCTTAGGCACAGGTAGTCAGCCCCAGCATTTT. Translated: CASSLGTGSQPQHF. This chain links TRBV7-2 with TRBJ1-5; D perhaps matches TRBD1 (5 bases). Germline CDR1 SGHTA, CDR2 FQGNSA. The CDR3 extends over 14 amino acids. V lost 1 base and J lost 6, with 10 bases in between.

V and J are TRBV24-1 and TRBJ2-7, with TRBD1 as a possible D gene (6 bases). CDR3 size: 18 residues. Trimming pared 0 bases from V and 2 bases from J, leaving 19 bases between. Germline CDR1 reads KGHDR; CDR2 reads SFDVKD. CDR3 nucleotide sequence: TGTGCCACCAGTGATTTGGTCTTGGGACAACAGGGCCCCTACGAGCAGTACTTC. It encodes CATSDLVLGQQGPYEQYF.

V usage is TRBV27 and J usage is TRBJ1-6; TRBD1 might be the D (5 bases). From germline, CDR1 is MNHEY and CDR2 SMNVEV (reference sequence). V lost 5 bases and J 8 bases, leaving 16 bases between the germline ends. There are 15 residues in the CDR3. DNA for the CDR3: TGTGCCAGCAGTGCCTACGGGACGGGAGATTCACCCCTCCACTTT. It yields the protein CASSAYGTGDSPLHF.

The chain carries TRBV2 and TRBJ1-2, with 7 positions matching TRBD1. This CDR3 region has 15 residues. V dropped 4 bases and J dropped 0; count of bases not matched to a gene: 5. Germline values: CDR1 SNHLY, CDR2 FYNNEI. In DNA, the CDR3 is TGTGCCAGCAGTGCGACCGGGACAGCTAACTATGGCTACACCTTC. The encoded protein is CASSATGTANYGYTF.

V usage is TRBV7-2 and J usage is TRBJ2-4; TRBD2 is a possible D gene (6 bases). From germline, CDR1 is SGHTA and CDR2 FQGNSA. CDR3 length: 16 residues. The ends were cut back, 1 base at V and 0 bases at J, with 10 bases in the middle. CDR3 DNA: TGTGCCAGCAGCTTAGAAAGGGGACTAGCCAAAAACATTCAGTACTTC. It specifies CASSLERGLAKNIQYF.

The gene calls are TRBV5-1 and TRBJ2-7; a possible D gene is TRBD2 (5 bases). The germline gives CDR1 SGHRS, CDR2 YFSETQ. The CDR3 has 15 residues. Trimming took off 4 bases at V and 5 bases at J, with 19 bases between the two ends. The CDR3 loop reads CASSPIGRRGDEQYF. CDR3 DNA: TGCGCCAGCAGCCCTATAGGCCGACGGGGAGACGAGCAGTACTTC. The full variable domain, its missing parts supplied by reference TRBV5-1 and TRBJ2-7, is KAGVTQTPRYLIKTRGQQVTLSCSPISGHRSVSWYQQTPGQGLQFLFEYFSETQRNKGNFPGRFSGRQFSNSRSEMNVSTLELGDSALYLCASSPIGRRGDEQYFGPGTRLTVT.

The chain employs TRBV29-1 and TRBJ2-5; 9 nucleotides align to TRBD1. J gave up 7 bases and V 5 bases, and 8 bases lay outside the gene matches. Germline V CDR1 and CDR2: SQVTM, ANQGSEA. The CDR3 covers 13 residues. The CDR3 sequence is CSVLNRGPGTQYF. CDR3 nucleotides: TGCAGCGTTTTGAACAGGGGGCCGGGGACCCAGTACTTC.

The chain is built from TRBV7-2 and TRBJ2-5, with D possibly TRBD1 on 6 matching bases. The CDR3 has 15 amino acids. Germline V lookup: CDR1 SGHTA, CDR2 FQGNSA. Trimming took off 4 bases at V and 0 bases at J, with 12 bases between the two ends. CDR3 DNA: TGTGCCAGCAGCTCACCCCAGGGGTACCAAGAGACCCAGTACTTC. Residues: CASSSPQGYQETQYF.

The CDR3 reads CASSAQTWTQYF. The CDR3 nucleotides read TGTGCCAGCAGTGCCCAGACTTGGACCCAGTACTTC. The chain combines TRBV12-3 or TRBV12-4 with TRBJ2-5; D remains unclear. V gave up 5 bases and J gave up 7 bases, with 11 bases separating them. This CDR3 has 12 amino acids.

The chain uses TRBV10-3 and TRBJ2-3, with TRBD2 matching 12 bases. Looked up from germline, CDR1 is ENHRY and CDR2 is SYGVKD. Trimming took 4 bases from V and 1 from J; bases not matched to a gene: 9. This CDR3 is 18 amino acids long. The CDR3 region is CAISVRLAGERGTDTQYF. CDR3 sequence (DNA): TGTGCCATCAGTGTCCGACTAGCGGGAGAAAGGGGCACAGATACGCAGTATTTT.